These 26 T cell receptor beta chains came from one sample sequenced in a study of T cell repertoires in cytomegalovirus infection. No antigen has been assigned to these receptors. TCRdb re-called the reads through MiXCR, storing one row per CDR3 protein. The repertoire holds fewer than 70,000 distinct CDR3 sequences, with around 30% as singletons. The source was CD8+ T cells from cultured PBMCs, collected from culture after CMV antigen stimulation. The receptors were gathered from a human donor in good health (CMV status not recorded). Some clones in this sample may be carry-over from other donors' samples.

This clonotype was observed a few times. The chain uses TRBV19 and TRBJ1-5; 7 bases line up with TRBD1. Germline V gives CDR1 LNHDA, CDR2 SQIVND (reference sequence). The V gene end was trimmed by 8 bases and the J gene end by 6 bases; junction bases not matched to a gene: 7. There are 13 residues in the CDR3. CDR3 coding DNA: TGTGCCAGTGCTCAGGGGGATCGTCAGCCCCAGCATTTT. Translating it yields CASAQGDRQPQHF. Variable domain in full (rest from reference TRBV19 and TRBJ1-5): DGGITQSPKYLFRKEGQNVTLSCEQNLNHDAMYWYRQDPGQGLRLIYYSQIVNDFQKGDIAEGYSVSREKKESFPLTVTSAQKNPTAFYLCASAQGDRQPQHFGDGTRLSIL.

V and J are TRBV2 and TRBJ2-5; TRBD2 is a possible D gene (5 bases). The CDR3 is 15 amino acids. Germline loops: CDR1 SNHLY, CDR2 FYNNEI. V lost 1 base, J lost 1 base, and 10 bases lay in between. CDR3 protein: CASSEGSGSQETQYF. The CDR3 DNA sequence: TGTGCCAGCAGTGAAGGGAGCGGCTCCCAAGAGACCCAGTACTTC.

The chain combines TRBV6-2 or TRBV6-3 with TRBJ2-7; 9 nucleotides match TRBD2. Germline CDR1 reads MNHEY; CDR2 reads SVGEGT. After removal of 5 bases from V and 7 bases from J, the junction contained 15 bases not matched to a gene. This CDR3 comprises 16 residues. The CDR3 DNA is TGTGCCAGCAGTAAAGAAGGTCTAGCGGGGCCTGGGGAGCAGTACTTC. It codes for CASSKEGLAGPGEQYF.

The rearrangement links TRBV4-3 to TRBJ2-1; D is perhaps TRBD1 (6 bases). The V end lost 2 bases, the J end lost 7 bases, and 9 bases lay between the germline ends. This CDR3 is built from 13 residues. Germline CDR1 LGHNA, CDR2 YSLEER. The CDR3 region has the DNA TGCGCCAGCAGCCAAAACAGGGCAAATGAGCAGTTCTTC. It translates to CASSQNRANEQFF.

This clonotype appeared a few times. This sequence joins TRBV27 and TRBJ1-6, with a tentative D call TRBD1 (6 bases). There are 13 residues in the CDR3. Trimming took off 5 bases at V and 9 bases at J, with 11 bases between the two ends. Per the germline V gene, CDR1 is MNHEY and CDR2 is SMNVEV (reference sequence). The CDR3 coding sequence is TGTGCCAGCAGTACAACAGGGTTTTCACCCCTCCACTTT. Translated: CASSTTGFSPLHF.

The chain is built from TRBV20-1 and TRBJ2-1, with 11 bases aligning to TRBD2. The germline V gene encodes CDR1 DFQATT and CDR2 SNEGSKA (reference sequence). V dropped 5 bases and J dropped 5; count of bases not matched to a gene: 5. The CDR3 runs 14 residues. CDR3 residues: CSADWTSGHNEQFF. As DNA, the CDR3 is TGCAGTGCTGATTGGACTAGCGGGCACAATGAGCAGTTCTTC.

This clonotype came up a few times. The V call is TRBV7-9, the J call TRBJ2-3; D is uncertain. The CDR3 sequence is 15 residues long. The ends were cut back, 5 bases at V and 2 bases at J, with 14 bases in the middle. From germline, CDR1 is SEHNR and CDR2 FQNEAQ (reference sequence). The CDR3 coding sequence is TGTGCCAGCAGCCCATGGGCAGACAACACAGATACGCAGTATTTT. Its translation is CASSPWADNTDTQYF.

This clonotype was detected a few times. The rearrangement links TRBV11-2 to TRBJ2-1; 7 nucleotides line up with TRBD2. The germline CDR1 and CDR2 sequences are SGHAT and FQNNGV. This CDR3 is built from 17 residues. The V gene end was trimmed by 1 base and the J gene end by 7 bases; junction bases not matched to a gene: 13. The CDR3 loop is CASSLAPSGPQGNEQFF. CDR3 DNA sequence: TGTGCCAGCAGCTTAGCTCCTAGCGGTCCCCAAGGGAATGAGCAGTTCTTC.

Concerning this clonotype: Being one base from a much bigger clone, this may be a read error. The chain carries TRBV7-9 and TRBJ2-6, with D tentatively TRBD1 (6 bases). The CDR3 is 15 amino acids. Germline assignment: CDR1 SEHNR and CDR2 FQNEAQ (reference sequence). The CDR3 spells CTSLGTGFGANVLTF. The CDR3 DNA sequence: TGTACCAGCTTAGGAACAGGGTTCGGGGCCAACGTCCTGACTTTC.

This clonotype was observed at least ten times. The genes are TRBV20-1 and TRBJ2-7; 8 positions match TRBD2. Germline V gives CDR1 DFQATT, CDR2 SNEGSKA (reference sequence). The CDR3 extends over 15 amino acids. V trimming: 3 bases; J trimming: 0 bases; junction bases outside the gene matches: 7. The CDR3, as DNA: TGCAGTGCTAGGGGTCCGGGGGGGAGCTCCTACGAGCAGTACTTC. This codes for CSARGPGGSSYEQYF.

V is TRBV19 and J is TRBJ2-1; tentatively, D is TRBD1 or TRBD2 (6 bases each). Trimming cost V 5 bases and J 3 bases, with 14 bases left between them. The CDR3 covers 15 residues. Germline-derived CDR1 and CDR2 are LNHDA and SQIVND (reference sequence). CDR3 sequence: CASSLQGRFYNEQFF. CDR3 nucleotide sequence: TGTGCCAGTAGTCTTCAGGGGAGGTTCTACAATGAGCAGTTCTTC.

This clonotype was observed a few times. The V call is TRBV7-3, the J call TRBJ2-2; D remains ambiguous. The CDR3 runs to 12 residues. The V gene's germline CDR1 is SGHTA and CDR2 FQGTGA. V lost 5 bases and J lost 5, with 6 bases in between. CDR3 region: CASSPRTGELFF. In DNA form, the CDR3 reads TGTGCCAGCAGCCCCCGGACCGGGGAGCTGTTTTTT.

V usage is TRBV5-1 and J usage is TRBJ1-1; D might be TRBD1 (5 bases). The germline V gene encodes CDR1 SGHRS and CDR2 YFSETQ. V was shortened by 2 bases and J by 5 bases, with 13 bases between the two germline ends. The CDR3 length is 14 residues. The CDR3 here is CASSFGQGGTEAFF. The CDR3, as DNA: TGCGCCAGCAGCTTTGGGCAGGGTGGGACTGAAGCTTTCTTT.

This clonotype has a count of ten or more. The V call is TRBV7-6, the J call TRBJ1-1, with TRBD1 as a possible D gene (6 bases). The CDR3 runs to 13 residues. Trimming stripped 5 bases from V and 8 bases from J, with 15 bases between. CDR1 SGHVS and CDR2 FNYEAQ come from the germline V gene. The chain's CDR3 is CASSPDSRHEAFF. The CDR3 nucleotides are TGTGCCAGCAGCCCGGACAGCCGGCACGAAGCTTTCTTT.

This chain links TRBV4-2 with TRBJ1-1, with a weak D call TRBD1 (5 bases). V was cut by 3 bases and J by 3 bases, with 11 bases left in between. The CDR3 is 14 amino acids. Germline-derived CDR1 and CDR2 are LGHNA and YNFKEQ. CDR3 nucleotides: TGTGCCAGCAGCCACGGGACGAAGGACACTGAAGCTTTCTTT. Its protein product is CASSHGTKDTEAFF.

The gene calls are TRBV27 and TRBJ2-7, with D possibly TRBD1 on 6 matching bases. The V and J ends lost 2 bases and 5 bases respectively, with 13 bases between them. Germline V CDR1 and CDR2: MNHEY, SMNVEV (reference sequence). This CDR3 comprises 14 residues. In DNA, the CDR3 is TGTGCCAGCAGTTTAAGTCAGGGGTGGCACGAGCAGTACTTC. As protein: CASSLSQGWHEQYF.

In this sample, this clonotype turned up many times. The chain recombines TRBV7-9 with TRBJ2-3; D gene uncertain. Trimming took off 5 bases at V and 1 base at J, with 13 bases between the two ends. The germline V gene has CDR1 SEHNR and CDR2 FQNEAQ (reference sequence). The CDR3 is 15 amino acids. The CDR3 sequence is CASSPVQSGTDTQYF. In nucleotides, the CDR3 is TGTGCCAGCAGCCCCGTCCAGAGCGGCACAGATACGCAGTATTTT.

In its sample, this clonotype was seen many times. This sequence joins TRBV27 and TRBJ2-1; TRBD2 agrees at 10 bases. The CDR3 contains 14 residues. J was trimmed by 7 bases and V by 6 bases; bases with no gene match: 6. CDR1 and CDR2 from the germline V gene are MNHEY and SMNVEV (reference sequence). The CDR3 coding sequence is TGTGCCAGCAGGACTAGCGGGTCTTTTAATGAGCAGTTCTTC. This encodes CASRTSGSFNEQFF.

The chain combines TRBV20-1 with TRBJ2-3, with 8 bases fitting TRBD2. V lost 0 bases and J lost 1; bases outside the gene matches: 3. CDR1 DFQATT and CDR2 SNEGSKA come from the germline V gene (reference sequence). This CDR3 comprises 15 residues. The CDR3 protein is CSAREAGDRTDTQYF. The CDR3 DNA is TGCAGTGCTAGAGAAGCGGGGGATCGCACAGATACGCAGTATTTT.

In its sample, this clonotype was seen many times. The CDR3 reads CATSDSRQGDGYGYTF. The CDR3 DNA reads as TGTGCCACCAGTGATTCCCGACAGGGTGACGGCTATGGCTACACCTTC. This chain links TRBV24-1 with TRBJ1-2; 7 bases agree with TRBD1. The CDR3 extends over 16 amino acids. In germline, CDR1 is KGHDR, CDR2 SFDVKD. Trimming took 2 bases from V and 4 from J; bases not matched to a gene: 9.

This clonotype was seen repeatedly, ten times or more. V and J are TRBV28 and TRBJ2-3; TRBD2 matches 7 bases. With 7 bases clipped from V and 3 bases from J, the junction kept 10 bases outside the gene matches. Germline CDR1 and CDR2: MDHEN and SYDVKM. The CDR3 spans 15 residues. The chain's CDR3 is CASTLVGGKTDTQYF. CDR3 in DNA: TGTGCCAGCACCCTCGTGGGGGGGAAAACAGATACGCAGTATTTT.

This clonotype was detected only a few times. V gene TRBV27 combines with J gene TRBJ1-1, with D tentatively TRBD1 (6 bases). The CDR3 covers 10 residues. The V and J ends lost 9 bases and 8 bases respectively, with 10 bases between them. Germline V lookup: CDR1 MNHEY, CDR2 SMNVEV (reference sequence). The CDR3 nucleotides read TGTGCCAGTTGGGGGACAGAAGCTTTCTTT. Its protein is CASWGTEAFF.

V and J are TRBV9 and TRBJ1-2; a possible D gene is TRBD1 (6 bases). Between the trimmed V and J ends, which lost 3 bases and 4 bases, there was a span of 13 bases. CDR1 is SGDLS and CDR2 is YYNGEE in the germline V gene. This CDR3 is 14 amino acids long. CDR3 DNA sequence: TGTGCCAGCAGCGCGGGAGGGACACCCTATGGCTACACCTTC. It codes for CASSAGGTPYGYTF.

This clonotype has a handful of counts. The CDR3 protein is CASSLDGTDGYTF. In DNA form, the CDR3 reads TGTGCCAGCAGCCTCGACGGGACGGATGGCTACACCTTC. The V and J genes are TRBV7-4 and TRBJ1-2, with TRBD1 as a possible D gene (5 bases). Germline V CDR1 and CDR2: SGHVT, SQSDAQ. Trimming pared 5 bases from V and 6 bases from J, leaving 13 bases between. The CDR3 runs to 13 residues.

This clonotype was detected only a few times. The CDR3 sequence: CASSLLAGGDKQYF. CDR3 bases: TGTGCCAGCAGTTTACTAGCGGGAGGTGATAAGCAGTACTTC. The J gene is TRBJ2-7, the V gene TRBV12-3 or TRBV12-4; 11 bases map to TRBD2. CDR3 size: 14 residues. The V gene end was trimmed by 2 bases and the J gene end by 8 bases; junction bases not matched to a gene: 5.

V usage is TRBV5-4 and J usage is TRBJ2-3, with TRBD2 identical over 8 bases. The ends lost 2 bases at V and 3 bases at J; junction bases unmatched: 5. Per the germline V gene, CDR1 is SGHNT and CDR2 is YYREEE (reference sequence). CDR3 length equals 15 residues. The CDR3 nucleotides are TGTGCCAGCAGCTTTCAACTAGCGGAGACAGATACGCAGTATTTT. Its translation: CASSFQLAETDTQYF.